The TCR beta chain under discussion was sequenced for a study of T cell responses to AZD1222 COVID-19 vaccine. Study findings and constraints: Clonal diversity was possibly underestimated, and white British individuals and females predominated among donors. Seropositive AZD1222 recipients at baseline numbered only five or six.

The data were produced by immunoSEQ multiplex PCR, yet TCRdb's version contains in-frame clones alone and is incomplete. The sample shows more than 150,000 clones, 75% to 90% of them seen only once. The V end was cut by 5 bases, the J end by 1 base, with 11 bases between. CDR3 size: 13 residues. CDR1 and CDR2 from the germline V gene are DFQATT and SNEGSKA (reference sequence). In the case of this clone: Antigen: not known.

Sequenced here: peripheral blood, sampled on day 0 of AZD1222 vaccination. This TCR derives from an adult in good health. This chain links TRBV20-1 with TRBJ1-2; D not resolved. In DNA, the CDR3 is TGCAGTGCTGGTGGATTCGATAACTATGGCTACACCTTC. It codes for CSAGGFDNYGYTF.